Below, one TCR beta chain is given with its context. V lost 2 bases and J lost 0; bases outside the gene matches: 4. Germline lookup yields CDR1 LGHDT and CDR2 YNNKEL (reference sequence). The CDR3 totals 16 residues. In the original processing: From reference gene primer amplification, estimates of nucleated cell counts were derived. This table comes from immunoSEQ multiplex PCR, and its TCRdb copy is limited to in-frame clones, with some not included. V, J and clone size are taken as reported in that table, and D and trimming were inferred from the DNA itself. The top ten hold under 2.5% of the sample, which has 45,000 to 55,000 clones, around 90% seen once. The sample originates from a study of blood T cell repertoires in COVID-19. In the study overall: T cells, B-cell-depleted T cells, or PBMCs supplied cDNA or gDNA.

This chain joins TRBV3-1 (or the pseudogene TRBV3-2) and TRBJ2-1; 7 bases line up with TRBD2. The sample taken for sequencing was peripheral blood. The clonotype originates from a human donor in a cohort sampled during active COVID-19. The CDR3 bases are TGTGCCAGCAGCCAACCTCTAGCGGTCTCCTACAATGAGCAGTTCTTC. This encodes CASSQPLAVSYNEQFF.